These 5 T cell receptor beta chains came from one sample sequenced in a study of blood T cell repertoires in COVID-19. Sequencing was performed with immunoSEQ multiplex PCR; in TCRdb, only in-frame clones are kept and a portion is missing. This sample has under 250,000 clones, with about 83% found just once. Sequencing input: peripheral blood. The receptors come from a human donor in a cohort sampled during active COVID-19.

The chain links TRBV10-2 to TRBJ2-5, with 13 bases fitting TRBD2. V dropped 6 bases and J dropped 4; count of bases not matched to a gene: 8. Germline V gene lookup returns CDR1 WSHSY and CDR2 SAAADI. CDR3 length equals 16 residues. CDR3 sequence reads: CASRGWTSGSRETQYF. CDR3 DNA sequence: TGCGCCAGCAGGGGTTGGACTAGCGGGAGTAGAGAGACCCAGTACTTC.

The rearrangement joins TRBV2 to TRBJ1-1, with TRBD1 identical over 8 bases. This CDR3 contains 13 residues. Per germline, CDR1 SNHLY and CDR2 FYNNEI. V was clipped by 8 bases and J by 11 bases; unmatched bases: 13. The CDR3: CASEETGATRAFF. CDR3 nucleotide sequence: TGTGCCAGCGAAGAGACAGGGGCAACCAGGGCTTTCTTT.

This chain joins TRBV5-5 and TRBJ1-1, with D unresolved. Trimming pared 4 bases from V and 0 bases from J, leaving 10 bases between. Germline V gene data show CDR1 as SGHKS and CDR2 as YYEKEE (reference sequence). The CDR3 length is 14 residues. CDR3 bases: TGTGCCAGCAGCCAAGAGCCGTTGAACACTGAAGCTTTCTTT. This codes for CASSQEPLNTEAFF. Variable domain in full (rest from reference TRBV5-5 and TRBJ1-1): DAGVTQSPTHLIKTRGQQVTLRCSPISGHKSVSWYQQVLGQGPQFIFQYYEKEERGRGNFPDRFSARQFPNYSSELNVNALLLGDSALYLCASSQEPLNTEAFFGQGTRLTVV.

This chain links TRBV6-6 with TRBJ2-3; 7 bases match TRBD2. The CDR3 contains 14 residues. Germline-derived CDR1 and CDR2 are MNHNY and SVGAGI (reference sequence). The V segment lost 7 bases and the J segment 0 bases; nucleotides outside the gene matches: 4. CDR3 sequence: CASIERESTDTQYF. Written as DNA, the CDR3 is TGTGCCAGCATCGAGCGGGAAAGCACAGATACGCAGTATTTT.

The chain has TRBV5-1 and TRBJ2-1; tentatively, D is TRBD2 (6 bases). CDR3 length equals 14 residues. CDR1 and CDR2 (germline): SGHRS, YFSETQ. Trimming stripped 3 bases from V and 4 bases from J, with 11 bases between. The CDR3 region is CASSSGLYYNEQFF. CDR3 bases: TGCGCCAGCAGCTCTGGACTATATTACAATGAGCAGTTCTTC. The complete variable domain, with remaining parts taken from reference TRBV5-1 and TRBJ2-1, reads KAGVTQTPRYLIKTRGQQVTLSCSPISGHRSVSWYQQTPGQGLQFLFEYFSETQRNKGNFPGRFSGRQFSNSRSEMNVSTLELGDSALYLCASSSGLYYNEQFFGPGTRLTVL.